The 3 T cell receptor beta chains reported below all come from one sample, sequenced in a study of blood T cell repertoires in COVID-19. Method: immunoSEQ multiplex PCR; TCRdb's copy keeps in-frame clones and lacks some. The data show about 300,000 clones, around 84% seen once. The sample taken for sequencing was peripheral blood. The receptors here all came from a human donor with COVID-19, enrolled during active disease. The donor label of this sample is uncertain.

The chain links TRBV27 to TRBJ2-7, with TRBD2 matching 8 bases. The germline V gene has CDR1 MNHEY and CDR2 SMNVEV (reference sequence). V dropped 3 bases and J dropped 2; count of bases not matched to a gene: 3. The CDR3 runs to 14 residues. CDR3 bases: TGTGCCAGCAGTTTTTTCGGGAGGGCCTACGAGCAGTACTTC. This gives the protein CASSFFGRAYEQYF.

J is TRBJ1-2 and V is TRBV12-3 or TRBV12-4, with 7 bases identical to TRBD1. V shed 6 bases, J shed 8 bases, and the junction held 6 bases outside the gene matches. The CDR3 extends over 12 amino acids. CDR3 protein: CASSPGGRGYTF. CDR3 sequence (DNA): TGTGCCAGCAGCCCAGGGGGGAGAGGCTACACCTTC.

The CDR3 DNA is TGTGCCAGCAGCAGGACAGGGTACAATGAGCAGTTCTTC. Its translation is CASSRTGYNEQFF. The chain uses TRBV28 and TRBJ2-1; 8 positions match TRBD1. V lost 6 bases and J lost 4; bases outside the gene matches: 2. CDR1 and CDR2 (germline): MDHEN, SYDVKM. This CDR3 region has 13 residues.